This TCR beta chain was recovered during a study of cytomegalovirus exposure and HLA in healthy donors. Background on the study: From approximately 170 million T cells, an earlier analysis saw roughly 100 million unique TCR beta sequences. Findings of the study overall: Despite most TCR sequences being rare, some public TCRs occurred in many donors. Per a prior analysis, the majority of TCR beta V segments were productive roughly 87% or roughly 30% of the time. Within a later analysis, the majority of CMV-associated TCR beta chains appeared HLA-restricted.

PCR used 60 Vbeta primers and 13 Jbeta primers. Produced via immunoSEQ multiplex PCR; TCRdb's table is partial and in-frame only. The sample includes under 200,000 clones. The CDR3 has 13 residues. Trimming shortened V by 2 bases and J by 2 bases, and 7 bases separated the two germline ends. The germline V gene encodes CDR1 MNHEY and CDR2 SMNVEV (reference sequence). A word on this clone: Its antigen is currently unknown. Different DNA sequences within this sample yield the same CDR3.

The sequenced material came from PBMCs. This sequence joins TRBV27 and TRBJ2-7; the D gene is possibly TRBD1 (5 bases). This TCR was sampled from a man aged 30 to 45 in good health and CMV-seronegative. The CDR3 region is CASSLGAPYEQYF. The CDR3 DNA sequence: TGTGCCAGCAGTTTAGGGGCGCCCTACGAGCAGTACTTC.